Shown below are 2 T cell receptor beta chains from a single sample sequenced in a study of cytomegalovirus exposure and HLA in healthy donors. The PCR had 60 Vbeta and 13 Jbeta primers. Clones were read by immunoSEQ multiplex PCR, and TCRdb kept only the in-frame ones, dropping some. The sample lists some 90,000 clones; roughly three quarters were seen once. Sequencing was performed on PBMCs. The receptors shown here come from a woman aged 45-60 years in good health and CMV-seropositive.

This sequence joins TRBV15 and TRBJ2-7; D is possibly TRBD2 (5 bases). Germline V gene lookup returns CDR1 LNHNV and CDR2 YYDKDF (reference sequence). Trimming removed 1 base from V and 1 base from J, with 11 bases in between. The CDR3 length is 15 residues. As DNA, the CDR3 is TGTGCCACCAGCAGAGGGAGAGGGCTATCCTACGAGCAGTACGTC. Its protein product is CATSRGRGLSYEQYV.

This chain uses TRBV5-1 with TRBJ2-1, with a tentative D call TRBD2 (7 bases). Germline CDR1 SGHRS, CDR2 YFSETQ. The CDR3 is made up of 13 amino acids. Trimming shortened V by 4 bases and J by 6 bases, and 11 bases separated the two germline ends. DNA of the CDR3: TGCGCCAGCAGCCTGGGGGGGCTCAATGAGCAGTTCTTC. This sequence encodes CASSLGGLNEQFF.